These 5 T cell receptor beta chains were all obtained from the same sample, sequenced in a study of CD8+ T cells in alopecia areata. Extracted RNA was reverse transcribed, and the resulting cDNA served as sequencing template. Assay: immunoSEQ multiplex PCR; the TCRdb copy retains only in-frame clones and omits some. Here the sample spans 150,000 to 200,000 clones, 60% being singletons. Treatment: oral pan-JAK inhibitor, 5-10 mg twice daily. The source material was CD4+ T cells sorted from blood, sampled at week 24, from a patient treated with tofacitinib. These receptors all stem from a human donor with alopecia areata.

The V call is TRBV30, the J call TRBJ1-2; 7 nucleotides match TRBD1. V shed 3 bases and J 0 bases; nucleotides not matched to a gene: 1. This CDR3 is 13 amino acids long. Looked up from germline, CDR1 is GTSNPN and CDR2 is SVGIG (reference sequence). The CDR3 spells CAWRGTANYGYTF. In DNA, the CDR3 is TGTGCCTGGAGGGGGACAGCTAACTATGGCTACACCTTC.

This clone showed up just once. The CDR3 region is CASSPPTDYEQYF. CDR3 nucleotide sequence: TGTGCCAGCAGCCCACCGACAGATTACGAGCAGTACTTC. The chain carries TRBV9 and TRBJ2-7, with a weak D call TRBD1 (5 bases). CDR1 is SGDLS and CDR2 is YYNGEE in the germline V gene. The V end lost 4 bases, the J end lost 4 bases, and 12 bases lay between the germline ends. The CDR3 is 13 amino acids.

This clone has just one count. The chain joins TRBV10-2 to TRBJ1-1, with a tentative D call TRBD1 (5 bases). The germline gives CDR1 WSHSY, CDR2 SAAADI. V gave up 6 bases and J gave up 8 bases, with 10 bases separating them. The length of the CDR3 is 11 residues. For the CDR3, the DNA is TGCGCCAGCAGCCCGGGACGGGAAGCTTTCTTT. Translated: CASSPGREAFF.

This clone was seen a few times. The chain uses TRBV29-1 and TRBJ1-2; D remains ambiguous. Germline CDR1 reads SQVTM; CDR2 reads ANQGSEA. CDR3 size: 14 residues. The V and J ends lost 5 bases and 4 bases respectively, with 17 bases between them. As DNA, the CDR3 is TGCAGCGTTTCCACCGTTTTTGTCGGCTATGGCTACACCTTC. This gives the protein CSVSTVFVGYGYTF.

The rearrangement links TRBV6-6 to TRBJ1-5; D ambiguous. V lost 6 bases and J 0 bases, leaving 9 bases between the germline ends. The V gene's germline CDR1 is MNHNY and CDR2 SVGAGI (reference sequence). CDR3 length: 14 amino acids. This chain's CDR3 is CASSQQTSNQPQHF. CDR3 sequence (DNA): TGTGCCAGCAGCCAGCAGACTAGCAATCAGCCCCAGCATTTT.